Below, 2 T cell receptor beta chains from the same sample are listed, as sequenced in a study of OX40 agonist ivuxolimab in advanced cancers. Assay: immunoSEQ multiplex PCR; the TCRdb copy retains only in-frame clones and omits some. Found here are over 40,000 clones, more than 75% of them singletons; the top ten hold approximately 3.6%. The sample consisted of CD4+ or CD8+ T cells sorted from blood, taken in a trial of the OX40 agonist ivuxolimab. The receptor source for this set is an adult with an advanced solid tumor such as melanoma, head and neck, liver or kidney cancer.

The chain employs TRBV11-3 and TRBJ2-7; 9 bases align to TRBD1. Germline V CDR1 and CDR2: SGHNT, YENEEA. The CDR3 runs 13 residues. V shed 6 bases and J 5 bases; nucleotides not matched to a gene: 5. In DNA form, the CDR3 reads TGTGCCAGCAGTCCACAGGGGGCCGACGAGCAGTACTTC. This translates into CASSPQGADEQYF.

The chain employs TRBV2 and TRBJ1-5, with D uncertain. In germline, CDR1 is SNHLY, CDR2 FYNNEI. Trimming pared 0 bases from V and 2 bases from J, leaving 14 bases between. The CDR3 loop spans 17 amino acids. CDR3 sequence (DNA): TGTGCCAGCAGTGAAGCGGTAGGGCCTATTGGCAATCAGCCCCAGCATTTT. It is translated as CASSEAVGPIGNQPQHF.